A selection of T cell receptor beta chains follows, all from one sample in a study of CD4+ T cells in melanoma. Assay: immunoSEQ multiplex PCR; the TCRdb copy retains only in-frame clones and omits some. Of about 120,000 clones listed, about 92% are singletons. Sequencing used peripheral blood. These receptors all come from a human donor with melanoma. CDR3s include the opening cysteine and the closing phenylalanine or tryptophan. D genes are given only for firm matches. Clone size, where shown, is once, few, many, or a class for clones that have expanded.

J	size	D	V	DNA	CDR3
TRBJ1-2	NA	NA	TRBV2	TGTGCCAGCAGTGAATGGAGCGGCTACACCTTC	CASSEWSGYTF
TRBJ1-2	once	NA	TRBV2	TGTGCCAGCAGTGAAGGACAGCTCTACCATGGCTACACCTTC	CASSEGQLYHGYTF
TRBJ2-7	NA	TRBD2	TRBV28	TGTGCCAGCAGTATCGGGGGGTCGTCCGAGCAGTACTTC	CASSIGGSSEQYF
TRBJ2-2	NA	NA	TRBV28	TGTGCCAGCACCCAGACAAACGCGAACACCGGGGAGCTGTTTTTT	CASTQTNANTGELFF
TRBJ1-5	NA	NA	TRBV10-3	TGTGCCATCAGTGAGGGATCTGCGGTTGCCAATCAGCCCCAGCATTTT	CAISEGSAVANQPQHF
TRBJ1-2	once	NA	TRBV28	TGTGCCAGCAGTTTATGGTTAGGGGATGGCTACACCTTC	CASSLWLGDGYTF
TRBJ1-3	NA	NA	TRBV9	TGTGCCAGCAGCGTGGGTACTGACTCTGGAAACACCATATATTTT	CASSVGTDSGNTIYF
TRBJ1-3	NA	NA	TRBV27	TGTGCCAGCAGTTCTAGGACGCAAGGAAACACCATATATTTT	CASSSRTQGNTIYF
TRBJ2-5	NA	NA	TRBV19	TGTGCCAGTAGTCGCTCTAACCAAGAGACCCAGTACTTC	CASSRSNQETQYF
TRBJ2-3	NA	NA	TRBV7-2	TGTGCCAGCAGGACACTCGGAGGGGGCACAGATACGCAGTATTTT	CASRTLGGGTDTQYF
TRBJ2-1	NA	NA	TRBV7-7	TGTGCCAGCAGCTTAGAGCTAGCCGGGGAGCAGTTCTTC	CASSLELAGEQFF
TRBJ2-2	NA	TRBD2	TRBV7-2	TGTGCCAGCTCGGGAGGGGCGGAGGGTCACGGGGAGCTGTTTTTT	CASSGGAEGHGELFF